Sequencing of this T cell receptor (beta chain) was carried out in a study of Graves' ophthalmopathy and Graves' hyperthyroidism. Study-wide points: Ophthalmopathy and stable hyperthyroidism were discriminated by a 13-signature model, with about 91% sensitivity and about 82% specificity.

Germline CDR1 is SEHNR and CDR2 is FQNEAQ (reference sequence). The length of the CDR3 is 15 residues. Trimming pared 3 bases from V and 5 bases from J, leaving 16 bases between. TCR beta CDR3 amplification used RNA transcripts. Scientists carried out first-round RT-PCR using HTBI primers and then a second-round multiplex PCR. MiXCR, run by TCRdb on the multiplex PCR reads, gives a single entry per CDR3 protein. The sample consists of more than 1,000,000 distinct CDR3 sequences, roughly two fifths of them appearing once. As to this clonotype: As yet, its antigen is unknown.

Sequencing was done on a sample of peripheral blood or thyroid tissue (not recorded which). The clonotype comes from an adult man with Graves' hyperthyroidism. The chain joins TRBV7-9 to TRBJ1-1; weak D call: TRBD1 (6 bases). In DNA, the CDR3 is TGTGCCAGCAGCTTCATTGGGGGAGACAGGACTGAAGCTTTCTTT. This codes for CASSFIGGDRTEAFF.